The 10 T cell receptor beta chains below all came from one sample that was sequenced in a study of post-analysis software for immune sequencing data. Sequencing libraries made from TCR beta cDNA carried unique molecular identifiers. TCRdb ran MiXCR on the PCR reads and lists one entry per CDR3 protein. The table lists around 770,000 distinct CDR3 sequences, more than 45% of them singletons. Study-wide results and caveats: Roughly five TRBV segments appeared more often in patients than in controls, and TRBV5-6, TRBV5-1 and TRBV20-1 were among these.

For these TCRs, the target antigens are not known. The specimen sequenced was blood. The receptors were gathered from a girl under 18 with multiple sclerosis.

The V gene is TRBV9, the J gene TRBJ2-7; TRBD1 matches 8 bases. The ends lost 4 bases at V and 3 bases at J; junction bases unmatched: 9. CDR1 is SGDLS and CDR2 is YYNGEE in the germline V gene. This CDR3 spans 15 amino acids. CDR3 region: CASSPQDRVDYEQYF. The CDR3 DNA follows: TGTGCCAGCAGCCCCCAGGACAGGGTAGACTACGAGCAGTACTTC.

This clonotype was observed once. This chain joins TRBV15 and TRBJ2-4; 8 bases match TRBD1. CDR1 LNHNV and CDR2 YYDKDF come from the germline V gene (reference sequence). V lost 4 bases and J lost 8; bases outside the gene matches: 1. The CDR3 totals 12 residues. Here the CDR3 DNA reads TGTGCCACCAGCATACAGGGGGACATTCAGTACTTC. Translating gives CATSIQGDIQYF.

CDR3 loop: CSVGLAGANVLTF. CDR3 coding DNA: TGCAGCGTGGGGTTAGCTGGGGCCAACGTCCTGACTTTC. This chain connects TRBV29-1 to TRBJ2-6; D remains ambiguous. CDR1 is SQVTM and CDR2 is ANQGSEA in the germline V gene. V was clipped by 6 bases and J by 2 bases, with 8 bases between them. The CDR3 extends over 13 amino acids. The full variable domain, its missing parts supplied by reference TRBV29-1 and TRBJ2-6, is SAVISQKPSRDICQRGTSLTIQCQVDSQVTMMFWYRQQPGQSLTLIATANQGSEATYESGFVIDKFPISRPNLTFSTLTVSNMSPEDSSIYLCSVGLAGANVLTFGAGSRLTVL.

J is TRBJ2-3 and V is TRBV28; 8 bases line up with TRBD2. The ends lost 2 bases at V and 4 bases at J; junction bases unmatched: 11. This CDR3 is built from 17 residues. Looked up from germline, CDR1 is MDHEN and CDR2 is SYDVKM. The CDR3 nucleotides read TGTGCCAGCAGTTTAGGGCTAGCGGGCTCCAAGGCAGATACGCAGTATTTT. Its protein product is CASSLGLAGSKADTQYF.

The rearrangement uses TRBV19 and TRBJ2-7; 8 nucleotides match TRBD2. Germline CDR1 reads LNHDA; CDR2 reads SQIVND (reference sequence). The CDR3 spans 13 residues. J gave up 7 bases and V 9 bases, and 11 bases lay outside the gene matches. This CDR3 reads CASRREGRNEQYF. In DNA, the CDR3 is TGTGCCAGCCGCCGGGAGGGCCGGAATGAGCAGTACTTC.

J is TRBJ2-1 and V is TRBV4-1; 9 bases line up with TRBD1. Germline V gene data show CDR1 as MGHRA and CDR2 as YSYEKL. The CDR3 loop spans 17 amino acids. The V gene end was trimmed by 3 bases and the J gene end by 10 bases; junction bases not matched to a gene: 16. The CDR3 here is CASSHALDGTGLHEQFF. CDR3 nucleotide sequence: TGCGCCAGCAGCCACGCCCTTGATGGGACAGGGCTCCACGAGCAGTTCTTC.

This clonotype has just a few counts. The chain links TRBV24-1 to TRBJ2-1, with a possible D match to TRBD2 (7 bases). Germline CDR1 is KGHDR and CDR2 is SFDVKD. The CDR3 has 15 residues. V was trimmed by 1 base and J by 7 bases, leaving 13 bases between them. CDR3 in amino acids: CATSDFGGARNEQFF. The CDR3, as DNA: TGTGCCACCAGTGATTTTGGGGGGGCGCGGAATGAGCAGTTCTTC.

This chain uses TRBV5-4 with TRBJ2-1, with 7 bases fitting TRBD2. V lost 2 bases to trimming and J lost 9 bases; unmatched junction nucleotides: 8. The CDR3 runs 14 residues. Germline loops: CDR1 SGHNT, CDR2 YYREEE (reference sequence). The CDR3 sequence: CASSFGGGRGEQFF. The CDR3 DNA is TGTGCCAGCAGCTTTGGAGGCGGGAGAGGTGAGCAGTTCTTC.

The rearrangement links TRBV12-3 or TRBV12-4 to TRBJ2-1; possible D gene TRBD2, 6 bases. Trimming stripped 6 bases from V and 0 bases from J, with 12 bases between. CDR3 size: 15 residues. The CDR3 nucleotides read TGTGCCAGCAGCCGCACTAGCCCCTCCTACAATGAGCAGTTCTTC. This translates into CASSRTSPSYNEQFF.

This clonotype came up a few times. The rearrangement links TRBV20-1 to TRBJ2-3, with D hard to call. V lost 2 bases to trimming and J lost 5 bases, with 8 bases between them. The CDR3 runs to 12 residues. CDR1 and CDR2 from the germline V gene are DFQATT and SNEGSKA (reference sequence). Written as DNA, the CDR3 is TGCAGTGCTAGAATCTCTGGAGATACGCAGTATTTT. It codes for CSARISGDTQYF.